A single sample is the source of the 12 T cell receptor beta chains below, sequenced in a study of cytomegalovirus exposure and HLA in healthy donors. The PCR made use of 60 Vbeta and 13 Jbeta primers. Only in-frame clones appear in the TCRdb table, and some are missing; sequencing was by immunoSEQ multiplex PCR. The sample carries about 180,000 clones, about 80% recorded once. Sequenced material: PBMCs. Receptors originate from a woman in her thirties in good health and CMV-seronegative.

The J gene is TRBJ2-1, the V gene TRBV19; perhaps TRBD1 as D (5 bases). Looked up from germline, CDR1 is LNHDA and CDR2 is SQIVND (reference sequence). The CDR3 sequence is 15 residues long. Trimming shortened V by 6 bases and J by 0 bases, and 12 bases separated the two germline ends. CDR3 sequence (DNA): TGTGCCAGTAGGGAAGACAGTAGCTCCTACAATGAGCAGTTCTTC. Translation: CASREDSSSYNEQFF.

J is TRBJ1-4 and V is TRBV4-1, with no clear D. The CDR3 loop spans 14 amino acids. The V end was cut by 0 bases, the J end by 8 bases, with 10 bases between. The V gene's germline CDR1 is MGHRA and CDR2 YSYEKL. The DNA for the CDR3 is TGCGCCAGCAGCCAAGATCTAGGTTACGAAAAACTGTTTTTT. Encoded protein: CASSQDLGYEKLFF.

The gene calls are TRBV27 and TRBJ1-6, with 9 bases fitting TRBD1. The CDR3 has 15 amino acids. V trimming: 3 bases; J trimming: 8 bases; junction bases outside the gene matches: 5. From germline, CDR1 is MNHEY and CDR2 SMNVEV (reference sequence). The CDR3 loop reads CASSFRDRAYSPLHF. In DNA, the CDR3 is TGTGCCAGCAGTTTCCGGGACAGGGCCTATTCACCCCTCCACTTT.

The chain couples TRBV28 to TRBJ1-2; TRBD1 matches at 12 bases. Germline trimming cut 6 bases from V and 6 bases from J; bases unmatched to any gene: 8. Per the germline V gene, CDR1 is MDHEN and CDR2 is SYDVKM. The CDR3 runs 15 residues. The chain's CDR3 is CASSLAGQGADGYTF. CDR3 nucleotide sequence: TGTGCCAGCAGCCTAGCGGGACAGGGGGCCGATGGCTACACCTTC.

The chain carries TRBV7-2 and TRBJ2-5, with D uncertain. Per the germline V gene, CDR1 is SGHTA and CDR2 is FQGNSA. The CDR3 consists of 14 residues. Trimming removed 5 bases from V and 7 bases from J, with 17 bases in between. CDR3 sequence reads: CASSPGKPTWTQYF. CDR3 bases: TGTGCCAGCAGCCCGGGTAAACCCACGTGGACCCAGTACTTC.

The gene calls are TRBV4-1 and TRBJ2-7, with TRBD2 matching over 7 bases. V lost 6 bases and J lost 3; bases outside the gene matches: 5. The CDR3 length is 13 residues. The V gene's germline CDR1 is MGHRA and CDR2 YSYEKL. CDR3 DNA sequence: TGCGCCAGCAGAGCTAGCGGAATCTACGAGCAGTACTTC. As protein: CASRASGIYEQYF.

CDR3 in amino acids: CASSSIVYEQYF. For the CDR3, the DNA is TGTGCCAGCAGCTCTATAGTGTACGAGCAGTACTTC. The chain employs TRBV11-2 and TRBJ2-7; D call uncertain. Germline CDR1 reads SGHAT; CDR2 reads FQNNGV. The CDR3 extends over 12 amino acids. Deletions cut 4 bases from V and 4 bases from J, with 8 bases between.

V gene TRBV29-1 combines with J gene TRBJ1-3; D is ambiguous. The CDR3 covers 13 residues. Trimming left V 8 bases short and J 0 bases short, with 11 bases between. Germline V gene lookup returns CDR1 SQVTM and CDR2 ANQGSEA. CDR3 coding DNA: TGCAGCATGATAGTGTACTCTGGAAACACCATATATTTT. Its protein is CSMIVYSGNTIYF.

This clone was counted only a few times. This chain connects TRBV6-5 to TRBJ1-3; unclear D gene. The CDR3 covers 14 residues. The germline V gene encodes CDR1 MNHEY and CDR2 SVGAGI. The V gene lost 8 bases and the J gene lost 0 bases, with 11 bases spanning the gap. The CDR3 spells CASRTRSSGNTIYF. The CDR3 bases are TGTGCCAGCCGAACGCGCTCCTCTGGAAACACCATATATTTT.

On this clone itself: Other DNA sequences in this specimen translate into the identical CDR3. The chain carries TRBV7-2 and TRBJ2-5; 9 nucleotides agree with TRBD2. The CDR3 has 16 amino acids. Germline CDR1 reads SGHTA; CDR2 reads FQGNSA. The J segment lost 3 bases and the V segment lost 5 bases, leaving 10 bases of the junction unmatched. The CDR3: CASSPRLAGGKETQYF. The CDR3 DNA reads TGTGCCAGCAGCCCCCGTCTGGCGGGGGGGAAAGAGACCCAGTACTTC.

The chain links TRBV28 to TRBJ1-5; 8 nucleotides line up with TRBD1. The CDR3 has 13 residues. Trimming removed 7 bases from V and 3 bases from J; junction bases left unmatched: 2. The germline V gene encodes CDR1 MDHEN and CDR2 SYDVKM. The CDR3 reads CASKGQVNQPQHF. CDR3 DNA: TGTGCCAGCAAGGGACAGGTCAATCAGCCCCAGCATTTT.

In its sample, this clone was seen once. The germline gene is not matched at one end of the junction; a read error may be the cause. The J gene is TRBJ2-6, the V gene TRBV25-1; a possible D gene is TRBD1 (6 bases). CDR1 and CDR2 from the germline V gene are MGHDK and SYGVNS. This CDR3 is 18 amino acids long. As DNA, the CDR3 is TGTGCCAGCAGCCCCGCGTGGGGGCAAGTCTCTGGGGCCAACGGCCTGACTTTC. This translates into CASSPAWGQVSGANGLTF.